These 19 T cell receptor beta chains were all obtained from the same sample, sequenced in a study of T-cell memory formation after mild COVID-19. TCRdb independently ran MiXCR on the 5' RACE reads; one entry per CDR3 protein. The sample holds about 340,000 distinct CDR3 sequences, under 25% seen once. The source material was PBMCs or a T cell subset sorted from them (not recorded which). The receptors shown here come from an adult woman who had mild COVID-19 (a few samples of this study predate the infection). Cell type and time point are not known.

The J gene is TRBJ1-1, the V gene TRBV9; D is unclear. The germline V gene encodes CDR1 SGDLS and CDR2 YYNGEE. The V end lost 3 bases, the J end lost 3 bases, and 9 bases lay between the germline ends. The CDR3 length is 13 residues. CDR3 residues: CASSAPGDTEAFF. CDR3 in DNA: TGTGCCAGCAGCGCTCCCGGGGACACTGAAGCTTTCTTT.

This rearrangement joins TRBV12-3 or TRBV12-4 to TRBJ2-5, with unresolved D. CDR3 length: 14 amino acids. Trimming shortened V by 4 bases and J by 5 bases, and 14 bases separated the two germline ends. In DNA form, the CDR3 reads TGTGCCAGCAGTTCGTCCGGTAATGGGGAGACCCAGTACTTC. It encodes CASSSSGNGETQYF.

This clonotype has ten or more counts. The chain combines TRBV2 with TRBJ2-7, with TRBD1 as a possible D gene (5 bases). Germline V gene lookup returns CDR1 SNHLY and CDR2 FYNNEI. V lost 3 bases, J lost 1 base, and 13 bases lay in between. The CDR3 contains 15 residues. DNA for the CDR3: TGTGCCAGCAGTGATTTGGGGCCTTCTTCCTACGAGCAGTACTTC. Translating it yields CASSDLGPSSYEQYF.

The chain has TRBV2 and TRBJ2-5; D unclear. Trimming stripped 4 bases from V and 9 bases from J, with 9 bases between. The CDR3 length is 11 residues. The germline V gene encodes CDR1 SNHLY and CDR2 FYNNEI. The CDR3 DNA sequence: TGTGCCAGCAGTGCCATGGATCCCCAGTACTTC. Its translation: CASSAMDPQYF.

The CDR3 coding sequence is TGTGCCAGCAGCGCGGAGTACAATGAGCAGTTCTTC. Protein sequence: CASSAEYNEQFF. The chain uses TRBV7-3 and TRBJ2-1; D remains ambiguous. The V and J ends lost 5 bases and 4 bases respectively, with 6 bases between them. CDR3 length equals 12 residues. Germline loops: CDR1 SGHTA, CDR2 FQGTGA.

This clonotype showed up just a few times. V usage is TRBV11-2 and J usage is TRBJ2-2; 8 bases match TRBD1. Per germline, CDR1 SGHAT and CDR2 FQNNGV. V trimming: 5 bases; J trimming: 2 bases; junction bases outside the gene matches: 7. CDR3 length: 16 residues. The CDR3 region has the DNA TGTGCCAGCAGCCTTCAGGGGGCGCTTAACACCGGGGAGCTGTTTTTT. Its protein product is CASSLQGALNTGELFF.

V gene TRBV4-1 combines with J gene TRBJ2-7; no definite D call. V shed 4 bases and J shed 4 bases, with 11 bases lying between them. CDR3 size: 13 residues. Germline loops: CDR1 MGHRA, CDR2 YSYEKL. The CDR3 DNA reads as TGCGCCAGCAGCCCGGTTGTTGGGTACGAGCAGTACTTC. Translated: CASSPVVGYEQYF.

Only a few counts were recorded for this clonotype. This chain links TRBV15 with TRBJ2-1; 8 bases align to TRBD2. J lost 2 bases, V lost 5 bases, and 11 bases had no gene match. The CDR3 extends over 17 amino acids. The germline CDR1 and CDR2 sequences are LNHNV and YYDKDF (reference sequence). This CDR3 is CATSPGGGPLTYNEQFF. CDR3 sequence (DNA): TGTGCCACCAGCCCGGGGGGGGGGCCCCTCACCTACAATGAGCAGTTCTTC.

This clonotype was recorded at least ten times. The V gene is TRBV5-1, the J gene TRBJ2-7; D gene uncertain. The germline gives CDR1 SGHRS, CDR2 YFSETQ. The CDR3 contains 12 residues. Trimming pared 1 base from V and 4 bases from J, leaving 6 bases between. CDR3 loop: CASSLLGYEQYF. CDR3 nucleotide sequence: TGCGCCAGCAGCTTGCTTGGGTACGAGCAGTACTTC.

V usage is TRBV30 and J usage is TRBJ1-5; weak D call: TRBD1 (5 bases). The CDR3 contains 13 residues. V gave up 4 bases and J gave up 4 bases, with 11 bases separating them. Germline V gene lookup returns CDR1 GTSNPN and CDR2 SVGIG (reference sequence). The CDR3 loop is CAWNQGGNQPQHF. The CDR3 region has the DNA TGTGCCTGGAATCAGGGCGGGAATCAGCCCCAGCATTTT.

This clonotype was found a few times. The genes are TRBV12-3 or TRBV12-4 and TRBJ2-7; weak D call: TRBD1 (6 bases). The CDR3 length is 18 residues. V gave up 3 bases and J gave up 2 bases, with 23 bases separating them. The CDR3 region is CASSFGLGVRGNTYEQYF. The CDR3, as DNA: TGTGCCAGCAGTTTCGGGTTGGGGGTCAGGGGCAATACCTACGAGCAGTACTTC.

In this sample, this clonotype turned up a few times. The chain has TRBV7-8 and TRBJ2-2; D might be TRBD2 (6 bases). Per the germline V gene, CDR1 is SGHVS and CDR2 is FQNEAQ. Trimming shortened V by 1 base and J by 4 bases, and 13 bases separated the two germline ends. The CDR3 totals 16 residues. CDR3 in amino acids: CASSLVGGPSTGELFF. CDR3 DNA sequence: TGTGCCAGCAGCTTAGTCGGGGGACCGAGCACCGGGGAGCTGTTTTTT. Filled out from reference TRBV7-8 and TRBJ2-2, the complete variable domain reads GAGVSQSPRYKVAKRGQDVALRCDPISGHVSLFWYQQALGQGPEFLTYFQNEAQLDKSGLPSDRFFAERPEGSVSTLKIQRTQQEDSAVYLCASSLVGGPSTGELFFGEGSRLTVL.

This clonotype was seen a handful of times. Here the CDR3 reads CATSDPPGLVQFF. The CDR3 bases are TGTGCCACCAGTGATCCCCCAGGTCTCGTGCAGTTCTTC. The rearrangement joins TRBV24-1 to TRBJ2-1; D is uncertain. Trimming pared 3 bases from V and 12 bases from J, leaving 14 bases between. CDR1 is KGHDR and CDR2 is SFDVKD in the germline V gene. CDR3 size: 13 residues.

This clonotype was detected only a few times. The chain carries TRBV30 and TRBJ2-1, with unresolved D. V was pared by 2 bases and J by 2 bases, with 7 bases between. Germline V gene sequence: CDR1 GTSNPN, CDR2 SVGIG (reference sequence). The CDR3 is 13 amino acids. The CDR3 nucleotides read TGTGCCTGGAGTATGGGCGCCTACAATGAGCAGTTCTTC. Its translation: CAWSMGAYNEQFF.

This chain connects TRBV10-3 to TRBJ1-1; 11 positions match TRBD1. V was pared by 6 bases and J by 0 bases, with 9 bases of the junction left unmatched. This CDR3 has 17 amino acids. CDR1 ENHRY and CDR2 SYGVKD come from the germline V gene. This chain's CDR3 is CAISASRDRGVNTEAFF. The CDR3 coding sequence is TGTGCCATCAGCGCGTCCCGGGACAGGGGGGTGAACACTGAAGCTTTCTTT.

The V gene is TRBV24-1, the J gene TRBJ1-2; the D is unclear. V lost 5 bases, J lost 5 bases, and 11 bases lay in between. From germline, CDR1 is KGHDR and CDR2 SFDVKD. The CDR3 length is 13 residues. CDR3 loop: CATSATNGYGYTF. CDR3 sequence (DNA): TGTGCCACCAGTGCAACGAACGGGTATGGCTACACCTTC.

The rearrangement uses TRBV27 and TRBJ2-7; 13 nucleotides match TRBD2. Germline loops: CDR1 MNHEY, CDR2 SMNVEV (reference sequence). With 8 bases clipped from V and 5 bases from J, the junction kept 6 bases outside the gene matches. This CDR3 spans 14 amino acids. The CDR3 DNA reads TGTGCCAGCCGATACGGACTAGCGGGGGACGAGCAGTACTTC. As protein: CASRYGLAGDEQYF.

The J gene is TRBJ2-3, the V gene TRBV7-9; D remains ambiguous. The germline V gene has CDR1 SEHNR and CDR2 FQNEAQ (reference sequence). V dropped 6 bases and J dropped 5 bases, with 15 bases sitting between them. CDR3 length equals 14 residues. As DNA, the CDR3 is TGTGCCAGCAGTACGACACCTGTACGAGATACGCAGTATTTT. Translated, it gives CASSTTPVRDTQYF.

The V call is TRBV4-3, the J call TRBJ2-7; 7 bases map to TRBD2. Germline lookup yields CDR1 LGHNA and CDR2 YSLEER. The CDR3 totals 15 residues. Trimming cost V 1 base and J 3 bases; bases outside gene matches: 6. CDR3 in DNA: TGCGCCAGCAGCCAAGGTATTAGCGGGTACTACGAGCAGTACTTC. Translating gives CASSQGISGYYEQYF.